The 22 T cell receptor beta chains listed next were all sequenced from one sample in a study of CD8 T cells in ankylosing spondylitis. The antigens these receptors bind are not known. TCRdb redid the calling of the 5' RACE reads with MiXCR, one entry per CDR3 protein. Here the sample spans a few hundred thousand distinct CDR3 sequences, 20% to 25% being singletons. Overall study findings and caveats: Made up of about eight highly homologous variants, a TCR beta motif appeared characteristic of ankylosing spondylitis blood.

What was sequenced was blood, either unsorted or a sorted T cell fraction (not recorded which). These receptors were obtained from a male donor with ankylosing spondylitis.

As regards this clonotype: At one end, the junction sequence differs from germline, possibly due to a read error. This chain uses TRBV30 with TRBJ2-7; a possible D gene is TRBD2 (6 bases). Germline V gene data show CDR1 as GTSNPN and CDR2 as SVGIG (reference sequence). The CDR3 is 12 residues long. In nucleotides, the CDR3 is TGTGCCTGGAGTGAGGAGGACTACAAGCAGTACTTC. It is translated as CAWSEEDYKQYF.

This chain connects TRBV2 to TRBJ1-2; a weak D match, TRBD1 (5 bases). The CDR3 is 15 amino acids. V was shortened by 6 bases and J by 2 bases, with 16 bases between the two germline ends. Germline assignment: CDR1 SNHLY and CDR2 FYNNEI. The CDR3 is CASRQMPAGNYGYTF. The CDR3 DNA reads TGTGCCAGCAGGCAGATGCCGGCAGGGAACTATGGCTACACCTTC.

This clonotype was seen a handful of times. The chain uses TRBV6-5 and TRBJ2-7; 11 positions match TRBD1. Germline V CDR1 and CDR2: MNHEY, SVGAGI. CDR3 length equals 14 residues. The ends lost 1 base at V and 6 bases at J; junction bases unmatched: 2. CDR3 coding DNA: TGTGCCAGCAGTTACTTGGGACAGGGGGGCGAGCAGTACTTC. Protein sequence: CASSYLGQGGEQYF.

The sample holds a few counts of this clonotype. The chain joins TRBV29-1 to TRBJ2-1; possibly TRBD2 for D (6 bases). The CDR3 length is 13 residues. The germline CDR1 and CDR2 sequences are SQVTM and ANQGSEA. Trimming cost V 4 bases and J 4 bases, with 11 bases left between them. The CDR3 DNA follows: TGCAGCGTTGGGGGTAGCGGATACAATGAGCAGTTCTTC. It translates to CSVGGSGYNEQFF.

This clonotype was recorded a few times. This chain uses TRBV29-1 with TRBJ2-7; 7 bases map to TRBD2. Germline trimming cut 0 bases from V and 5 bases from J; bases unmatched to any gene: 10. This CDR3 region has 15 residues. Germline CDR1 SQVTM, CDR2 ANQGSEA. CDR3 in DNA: TGCAGCGTTGAAGAAGGATGGGGCGGGAGCCACGAGCAGTACTTC. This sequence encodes CSVEEGWGGSHEQYF.

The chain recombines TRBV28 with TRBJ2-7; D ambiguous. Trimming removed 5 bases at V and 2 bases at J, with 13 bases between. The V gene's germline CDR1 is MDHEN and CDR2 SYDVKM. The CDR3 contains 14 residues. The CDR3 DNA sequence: TGTGCCAGCAGTACCGCGACGGAAACCTACGAGCAGTACTTC. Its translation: CASSTATETYEQYF.

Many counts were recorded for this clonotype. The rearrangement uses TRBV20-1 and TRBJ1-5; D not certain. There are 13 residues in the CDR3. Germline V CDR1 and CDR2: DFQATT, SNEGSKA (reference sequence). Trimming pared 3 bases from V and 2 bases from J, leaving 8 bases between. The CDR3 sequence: CSARTGGNQPQHF. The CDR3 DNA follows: TGCAGTGCTAGGACCGGGGGCAATCAGCCCCAGCATTTT.

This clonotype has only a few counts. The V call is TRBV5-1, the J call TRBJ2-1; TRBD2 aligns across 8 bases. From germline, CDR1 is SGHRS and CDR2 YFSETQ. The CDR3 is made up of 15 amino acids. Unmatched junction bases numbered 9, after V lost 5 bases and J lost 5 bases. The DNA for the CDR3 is TGCGCCAGCAGACGCCAGCGGGAGCTAGACAATGAGCAGTTCTTC. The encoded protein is CASRRQRELDNEQFF.

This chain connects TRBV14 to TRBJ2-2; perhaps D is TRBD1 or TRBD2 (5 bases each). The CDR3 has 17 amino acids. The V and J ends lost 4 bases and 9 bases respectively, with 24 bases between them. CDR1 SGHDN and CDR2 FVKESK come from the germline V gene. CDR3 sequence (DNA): TGTGCCAGCAGCCTTCAACTTCCGGGACCTATGCCGCGGGAGCTGTTTTTT. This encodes CASSLQLPGPMPRELFF.

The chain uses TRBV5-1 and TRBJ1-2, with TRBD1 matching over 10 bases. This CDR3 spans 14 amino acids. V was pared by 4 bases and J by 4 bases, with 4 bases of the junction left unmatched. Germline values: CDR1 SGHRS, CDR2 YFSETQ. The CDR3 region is CASSRDRGPYGYTF. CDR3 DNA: TGCGCCAGCAGCCGGGACAGGGGTCCCTATGGCTACACCTTC. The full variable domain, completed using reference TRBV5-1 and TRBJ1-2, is KAGVTQTPRYLIKTRGQQVTLSCSPISGHRSVSWYQQTPGQGLQFLFEYFSETQRNKGNFPGRFSGRQFSNSRSEMNVSTLELGDSALYLCASSRDRGPYGYTFGSGTRLTVV.

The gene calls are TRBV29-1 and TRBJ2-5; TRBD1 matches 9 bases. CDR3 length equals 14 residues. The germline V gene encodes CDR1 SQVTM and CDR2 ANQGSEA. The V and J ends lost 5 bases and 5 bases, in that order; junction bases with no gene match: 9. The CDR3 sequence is CSVSGQGNRETQYF. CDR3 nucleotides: TGCAGCGTTTCGGGACAGGGCAATCGGGAGACCCAGTACTTC.

CDR3 sequence: CASSSIAGVSLDTQYF. The CDR3 nucleotides are TGCGCCAGCAGCTCTATAGCGGGAGTTTCTTTGGATACGCAGTATTTT. This chain uses TRBV5-1 with TRBJ2-3, with 9 bases matching TRBD2. The CDR3 totals 16 residues. CDR1 SGHRS and CDR2 YFSETQ come from the germline V gene. The ends lost 3 bases at V and 6 bases at J; junction bases unmatched: 11. The full variable domain, with the rest looked up from reference TRBV5-1 and TRBJ2-3, is KAGVTQTPRYLIKTRGQQVTLSCSPISGHRSVSWYQQTPGQGLQFLFEYFSETQRNKGNFPGRFSGRQFSNSRSEMNVSTLELGDSALYLCASSSIAGVSLDTQYFGPGTRLTVL.

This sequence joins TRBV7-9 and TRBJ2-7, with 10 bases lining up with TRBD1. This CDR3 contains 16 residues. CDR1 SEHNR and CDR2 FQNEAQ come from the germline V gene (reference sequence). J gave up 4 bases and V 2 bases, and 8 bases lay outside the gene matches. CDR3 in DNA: TGTGCCAGCAGCTTAATGCGGGACAGGGGTCGGTACGAGCAGTACTTC. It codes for CASSLMRDRGRYEQYF.

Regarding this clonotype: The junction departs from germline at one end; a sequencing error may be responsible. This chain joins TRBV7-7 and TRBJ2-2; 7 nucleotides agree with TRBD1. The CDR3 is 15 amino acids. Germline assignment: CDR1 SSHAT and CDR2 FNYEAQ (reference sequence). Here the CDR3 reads CASSHDRVGTGELFF. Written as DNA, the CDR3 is TGTGCTAGCAGTCACGACAGGGTCGGCACCGGGGAGCTGTTTTTT.

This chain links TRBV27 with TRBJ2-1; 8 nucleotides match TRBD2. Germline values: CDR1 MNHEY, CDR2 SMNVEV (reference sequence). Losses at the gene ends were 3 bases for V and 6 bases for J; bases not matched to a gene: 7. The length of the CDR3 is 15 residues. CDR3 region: CASSFPGGPSNEQFF. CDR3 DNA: TGTGCCAGCAGTTTTCCGGGAGGGCCCAGCAATGAGCAGTTCTTC.

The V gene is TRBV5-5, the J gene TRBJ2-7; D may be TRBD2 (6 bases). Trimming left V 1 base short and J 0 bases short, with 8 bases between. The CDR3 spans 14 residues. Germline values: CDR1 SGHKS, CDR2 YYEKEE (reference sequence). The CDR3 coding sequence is TGTGCCAGCAGCTTGTGGGGACTCTCCTACGAGCAGTACTTC. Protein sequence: CASSLWGLSYEQYF.

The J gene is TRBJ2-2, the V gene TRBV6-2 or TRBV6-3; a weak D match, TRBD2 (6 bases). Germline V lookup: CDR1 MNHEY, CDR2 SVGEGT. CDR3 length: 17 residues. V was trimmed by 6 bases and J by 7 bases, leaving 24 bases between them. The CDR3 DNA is TGTGCCAGCAGCTCGCCATCAACTACGGCGGGGAGCGGGGAGCTGTTTTTT. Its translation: CASSSPSTTAGSGELFF.

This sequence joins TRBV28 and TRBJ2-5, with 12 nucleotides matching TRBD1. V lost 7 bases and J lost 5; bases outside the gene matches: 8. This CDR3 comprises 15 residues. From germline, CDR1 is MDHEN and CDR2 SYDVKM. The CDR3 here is CASTPGDRGRETQYF. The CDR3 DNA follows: TGTGCCAGCACCCCTGGGGACAGGGGGCGTGAGACCCAGTACTTC.

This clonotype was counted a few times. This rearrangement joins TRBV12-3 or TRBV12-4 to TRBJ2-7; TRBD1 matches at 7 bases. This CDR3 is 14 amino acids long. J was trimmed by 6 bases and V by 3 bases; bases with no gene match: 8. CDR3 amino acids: CASSFDRVRFEQYF. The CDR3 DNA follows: TGTGCCAGCAGTTTCGACAGGGTTCGGTTCGAGCAGTACTTC.

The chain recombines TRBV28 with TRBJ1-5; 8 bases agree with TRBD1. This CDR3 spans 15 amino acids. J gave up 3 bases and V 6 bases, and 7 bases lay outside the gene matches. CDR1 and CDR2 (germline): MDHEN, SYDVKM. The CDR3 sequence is CASRLTTGDNQPQHF. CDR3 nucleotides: TGTGCCAGCAGACTTACGACAGGGGACAATCAGCCCCAGCATTTT. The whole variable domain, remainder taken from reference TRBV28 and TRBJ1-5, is DVKVTQSSRYLVKRTGEKVFLECVQDMDHENMFWYRQDPGLGLRLIYFSYDVKMKEKGDIPEGYSVSREKKERFSLILESASTNQTSMYLCASRLTTGDNQPQHFGDGTRLSIL.

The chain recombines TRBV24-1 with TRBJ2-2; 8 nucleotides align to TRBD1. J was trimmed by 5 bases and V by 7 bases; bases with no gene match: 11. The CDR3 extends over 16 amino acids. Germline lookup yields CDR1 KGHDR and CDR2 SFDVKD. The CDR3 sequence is CATSLQGGEQTGELFF. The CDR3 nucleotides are TGTGCCACCAGCTTACAGGGGGGAGAACAAACCGGGGAGCTGTTTTTT.

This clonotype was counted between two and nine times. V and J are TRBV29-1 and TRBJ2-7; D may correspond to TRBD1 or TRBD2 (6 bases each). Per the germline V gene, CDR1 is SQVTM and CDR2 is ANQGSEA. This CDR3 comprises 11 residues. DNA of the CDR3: TGCGGAATTAGGGGGGCCTACGAGCAGTACTTC. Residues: CGIRGAYEQYF.